Following are 19 T cell receptor beta chains from one sample sequenced in a study of T cell responses to AZD1222 COVID-19 vaccine. Profiling relied on immunoSEQ multiplex PCR, and the TCRdb table lists in-frame clones only, not all of them. The sample lists roughly 150,000 clones, 91% occurring once. Specimen: peripheral blood, collected 28 days after the second AZD1222 dose. These receptors originate from an adult who received the AZD1222 COVID-19 vaccine.

This chain uses TRBV5-1 with TRBJ2-5, with TRBD1 matching 7 bases. CDR1 SGHRS and CDR2 YFSETQ come from the germline V gene. Unmatched junction bases numbered 0, after V lost 6 bases and J lost 1 base. This CDR3 has 12 amino acids. The CDR3 sequence: CASKGAQETQYF. The CDR3 coding sequence is TGCGCCAGCAAGGGGGCCCAAGAGACCCAGTACTTC.

The rearrangement joins TRBV4-2 to TRBJ1-1; possible D gene TRBD1, 5 bases. With 0 bases removed from V and 0 bases from J, the gap between germline ends came to 8 bases. Germline CDR1 LGHNA, CDR2 YNFKEQ. The CDR3 has 15 amino acids. CDR3 amino acids: CASSQERQLNTEAFF. DNA for the CDR3: TGTGCCAGCAGCCAAGAGCGACAGTTGAACACTGAAGCTTTCTTT.

The chain uses TRBV19 and TRBJ2-2; no reliable D call. The germline gives CDR1 LNHDA, CDR2 SQIVND (reference sequence). Trimming removed 1 base from V and 8 bases from J, with 5 bases in between. The CDR3 has 12 amino acids. CDR3 protein: CASSIGRGELFF. CDR3 DNA: TGTGCCAGTAGTATAGGTCGGGGGGAGCTGTTTTTT.

J is TRBJ2-7 and V is TRBV5-1, with 10 nucleotides matching TRBD2. V lost 0 bases to trimming and J lost 7 bases; unmatched junction nucleotides: 7. The germline V gene encodes CDR1 SGHRS and CDR2 YFSETQ. The CDR3 contains 15 residues. As DNA, the CDR3 is TGCGCCAGCAGCTTGGTAGCGGGGGGTTATGCTGAGCAGTACTTC. Translated: CASSLVAGGYAEQYF. The full variable domain, in which reference TRBV5-1 and TRBJ2-7 provide the parts outside the CDR3, is KAGVTQTPRYLIKTRGQQVTLSCSPISGHRSVSWYQQTPGQGLQFLFEYFSETQRNKGNFPGRFSGRQFSNSRSEMNVSTLELGDSALYLCASSLVAGGYAEQYFGPGTRLTVT.

The rearrangement uses TRBV5-1 and TRBJ2-3, with a weak D call TRBD1 (6 bases). This CDR3 has 17 amino acids. V was pared by 0 bases and J by 3 bases, with 17 bases between. Germline V lookup: CDR1 SGHRS, CDR2 YFSETQ. DNA of the CDR3: TGCGCCAGCAGCTTGGGTTCTTTACAGGGAGCAACAGATACGCAGTATTTT. Translation: CASSLGSLQGATDTQYF.

This chain links TRBV4-1 with TRBJ2-7; 8 nucleotides align to TRBD2. CDR3 length: 16 residues. Germline lookup yields CDR1 MGHRA and CDR2 YSYEKL. With 2 bases clipped from V and 5 bases from J, the junction kept 11 bases outside the gene matches. This CDR3 reads CASSQFGRALSDEQYF. CDR3 DNA sequence: TGCGCCAGCAGCCAATTCGGGAGGGCCCTCTCGGACGAGCAGTACTTC.

V and J are TRBV7-8 and TRBJ2-7; D possibly uses TRBD1 or TRBD2 (6 bases each). CDR3 length equals 14 residues. Germline CDR1 is SGHVS and CDR2 is FQNEAQ. V was clipped by 1 base and J by 2 bases, with 9 bases between them. The CDR3 region has the DNA TGTGCCAGCAGCTTAGTTGGGGGGCCCTACGAGCAGTACTTC. Translation gives CASSLVGGPYEQYF. The full variable domain, its missing parts supplied by reference TRBV7-8 and TRBJ2-7, is GAGVSQSPRYKVAKRGQDVALRCDPISGHVSLFWYQQALGQGPEFLTYFQNEAQLDKSGLPSDRFFAERPEGSVSTLKIQRTQQEDSAVYLCASSLVGGPYEQYFGPGTRLTVT.

The chain has TRBV2 and TRBJ2-5, with D uncertain. V gave up 3 bases and J gave up 1 base, with 6 bases separating them. CDR3 length: 13 amino acids. Looked up from germline, CDR1 is SNHLY and CDR2 is FYNNEI. CDR3 in DNA: TGTGCCAGCAGTGATCTCGGCCAAGAGACCCAGTACTTC. Its protein product is CASSDLGQETQYF.

The V gene is TRBV28, the J gene TRBJ1-1, with a possible D match to TRBD1 (5 bases). CDR3 length equals 15 residues. Deletions cut 2 bases from V and 1 base from J, with 11 bases between. Per germline, CDR1 MDHEN and CDR2 SYDVKM. CDR3 bases: TGTGCCAGCAGTTTAGGTAGGGGCTGGAACACTGAAGCTTTCTTT. Translation: CASSLGRGWNTEAFF.

The chain uses TRBV9 and TRBJ1-2; no firm D call. The CDR3 spans 12 residues. The germline V gene encodes CDR1 SGDLS and CDR2 YYNGEE. The V and J ends lost 0 bases and 4 bases respectively, with 4 bases between them. CDR3 protein: CASSVGFYGYTF. The CDR3 DNA follows: TGTGCCAGCAGCGTAGGTTTCTATGGCTACACCTTC. Looking up the rest from reference TRBV9 and TRBJ1-2 gives the full variable domain: DSGVTQTPKHLITATGQRVTLRCSPRSGDLSVYWYQQSLDQGLQFLIQYYNGEERAKGNILERFSAQQFPDLHSELNLSSLELGDSALYFCASSVGFYGYTFGSGTRLTVV.

The rearrangement links TRBV4-1 to TRBJ1-2, with TRBD1 as a possible D gene (6 bases). The CDR3 covers 14 residues. V lost 8 bases, J lost 6 bases, and 19 bases lay in between. Germline CDR1 and CDR2: MGHRA and YSYEKL. CDR3 region: CASQPSTGNHGYTF. CDR3 nucleotide sequence: TGCGCCAGCCAGCCATCCACAGGGAACCATGGCTACACCTTC.

The V call is TRBV6-5, the J call TRBJ2-7; TRBD2 agrees at 7 bases. Germline values: CDR1 MNHEY, CDR2 SVGAGI. The CDR3 runs 12 residues. Trimming took 7 bases from V and 5 from J; bases not matched to a gene: 5. CDR3 in amino acids: CASTYGGDEQYF. In DNA form, the CDR3 reads TGTGCCAGCACCTATGGGGGGGACGAGCAGTACTTC.

V and J are TRBV28 and TRBJ1-2; TRBD1 is a possible D gene (6 bases). Between the trimmed V and J ends, which lost 1 base and 7 bases, there was a span of 10 bases. This CDR3 comprises 13 residues. Germline CDR1 reads MDHEN; CDR2 reads SYDVKM. CDR3 in DNA: TGTGCCAGCAGTTTATTGGGGGCGGCTGGCTACACCTTC. It yields the protein CASSLLGAAGYTF.

The gene calls are TRBV27 and TRBJ2-2; D possibly uses TRBD1 or TRBD2 (5 bases each). With 10 bases removed from V and 6 bases from J, the gap between germline ends came to 21 bases. Germline assignment: CDR1 MNHEY and CDR2 SMNVEV (reference sequence). This CDR3 contains 15 residues. The CDR3 reads CATLTRQRGAGELFF. CDR3 in DNA: TGTGCCACCCTTACACGGCAACGAGGGGCCGGGGAGCTGTTTTTT.

This clone has only a few counts. The chain has TRBV2 and TRBJ1-2; 7 nucleotides match TRBD1. The CDR3 sequence is 15 residues long. The germline gives CDR1 SNHLY, CDR2 FYNNEI. The V segment lost 6 bases and the J segment 6 bases; nucleotides outside the gene matches: 13. The CDR3 coding sequence is TGTGCCAGCAGCGTACTCCGGGACAGTCCTCATGGCTACACCTTC. Translating gives CASSVLRDSPHGYTF.

V gene TRBV29-1 combines with J gene TRBJ2-1; D may be TRBD2 (6 bases). CDR3 length: 14 amino acids. Trimming pared 3 bases from V and 0 bases from J, leaving 9 bases between. Germline CDR1 and CDR2: SQVTM and ANQGSEA. CDR3 DNA: TGCAGCGTTGACGCGGGGCTCTCCTACAATGAGCAGTTCTTC. Its translation: CSVDAGLSYNEQFF.

The chain uses TRBV27 and TRBJ1-1; D not resolved. Looked up from germline, CDR1 is MNHEY and CDR2 is SMNVEV (reference sequence). The CDR3 is 14 amino acids. Between the trimmed V and J ends, which lost 1 base and 5 bases, there was a span of 11 bases. The CDR3 loop is CASSLWGKVTEAFF. DNA for the CDR3: TGTGCCAGCAGTTTATGGGGAAAGGTTACTGAAGCTTTCTTT.

The gene calls are TRBV19 and TRBJ1-1, with D unresolved. CDR1 is LNHDA, CDR2 SQIVND, per germline (reference sequence). CDR3 length equals 15 residues. Trimming left V 3 bases short and J 1 base short, with 12 bases between. CDR3 DNA sequence: TGTGCCAGTAGTATCCAATACCGAGGGAACACTGAAGCTTTCTTT. Its protein is CASSIQYRGNTEAFF.

V usage is TRBV9 and J usage is TRBJ2-7; D is possibly TRBD1 or TRBD2 (5 bases each). CDR3 size: 16 residues. CDR1 and CDR2 from the germline V gene are SGDLS and YYNGEE. Between the trimmed V and J ends, which lost 0 bases and 0 bases, there was a span of 13 bases. CDR3 nucleotides: TGTGCCAGCAGCGTAGGGGGACGGGCGAGCTCCTACGAGCAGTACTTC. Amino acids: CASSVGGRASSYEQYF.